A selection of T cell receptor beta chains follows, all from one sample in a study of technical replicates of blood from several donors. Some clones are missing from TCRdb's copy, which holds only in-frame ones; the method was immunoSEQ multiplex PCR. The sample includes roughly 15,000 clones, about 79% of them seen just once. Sample: PBMCs. The origin of the receptors is a human donor in good health. Some clones in this sample may be carry-over from other donors' samples. Both conserved end residues are trimmed from each CDR3. Fields, in order: D gene, J gene, V gene, CDR3 protein. A D gene is named only where the DNA matches it firmly.

.	TRBJ1-1	TRBV30	AWGGTVNLRDPEAF
.	TRBJ2-6	TRBV28	ASTRGSSGANVLT
.	TRBJ2-2	TRBV7-2	ASSSTSYGELF
TRBD1	TRBJ1-2	TRBV5-1	ASSLDDRVGVGYT
.	TRBJ2-1	TRBV11-2	ASSLAGVEQF
TRBD1	TRBJ2-1	TRBV28	ASIPPPGQGLNEQF
TRBD2	TRBJ2-2	TRBV5-6	ASSRGLGNTGELF
TRBD2	TRBJ2-2	TRBV19	ASSSTSGRGELF
TRBD1	TRBJ1-1	TRBV6-1	ASSGQGGETEAF
.	TRBJ1-2	TRBV5-6	ASSWAQGLLFGYT
TRBD2	TRBJ2-5	TRBV9	ASSVNQGPTSGNQETQY
TRBD1	TRBJ1-2	TRBV28	ASSLQGANGYT
.	TRBJ1-1	TRBV6-1	ASSLHRVVNTEAF
TRBD1	TRBJ2-1	TRBV14	ASSQVTRQGWDEQF
.	TRBJ2-3	TRBV7-9	ASSPLATDTQY
TRBD2	TRBJ2-7	TRBV11-2	ASSWTSTGDEQY
TRBD2	.	TRBV7-8	ASSPLAGGSYEQY
TRBD2	TRBJ2-2	TRBV7-9	ASSQQAGTNTGELF
.	TRBJ1-4	TRBV30	AWSAGGSSEKLF
.	TRBJ1-3	TRBV6-5	ASTMGGPGNTIY
.	TRBJ1-5	TRBV19	ASSIEGGQFGQPQH
.	TRBJ2-1	TRBV7-9	ASSLSGNEQF
.	TRBJ1-3	TRBV19	ASKTDSGNTIY
.	TRBJ2-2	TRBV30	AWSPPYAGELF
.	TRBJ2-7	TRBV19	ASSSRPGSSTSYEQY
.	TRBJ1-3	TRBV19	ASRTKTGFGGNTIY